These 20 T cell receptor beta chains originate from one sample sequenced in a study of shared clonotypes between healthy human individuals. Only CD45RO-negative cells positively selected for CCR7 counted as naive CD8 cells, so terminally differentiated effector memory CD45RA+ cells were excluded. TCRdb keeps only in-frame clones here, not all; method: immunoSEQ multiplex PCR. The sample yields millions of clones, 85% to 95% seen once. The sample taken for sequencing was naive CD8+ T cells sorted from blood. The receptor source for this set is a man younger than 35 in good health.

The genes are TRBV2 and TRBJ2-7; maybe TRBD1 (6 bases). CDR1 and CDR2 from the germline V gene are SNHLY and FYNNEI. The CDR3 extends over 15 amino acids. V was shortened by 5 bases and J by 4 bases, with 18 bases between the two germline ends. CDR3: CASSYAGTSNYEQYF. The CDR3 DNA reads TGTGCCAGCAGTTATGCCGGGACATCCAATTACGAGCAGTACTTC.

The genes are TRBV2 and TRBJ2-7; 7 nucleotides agree with TRBD1. The V and J ends lost 4 bases and 6 bases, in that order; junction bases with no gene match: 3. CDR3 length: 12 amino acids. CDR1 is SNHLY and CDR2 is FYNNEI in the germline V gene. CDR3 in DNA: TGTGCCAGCAGTGGGACAGGTATCGAGCAGTACTTC. Amino acid sequence: CASSGTGIEQYF.

This clone was found once. The chain is built from TRBV4-1 and TRBJ1-3; D is unclear. Trimming cost V 1 base and J 0 bases, with 10 bases left between them. The CDR3 sequence is 16 residues long. CDR1 MGHRA and CDR2 YSYEKL come from the germline V gene. This CDR3 is CASSQGFELSGNTIYF. The CDR3 bases are TGCGCCAGCAGCCAAGGCTTCGAACTCTCTGGAAACACCATATATTTT.

This chain links TRBV7-9 with TRBJ2-5; D unclear. The CDR3 runs to 16 residues. From germline, CDR1 is SEHNR and CDR2 FQNEAQ (reference sequence). Trimming removed 0 bases from V and 2 bases from J, with 13 bases in between. CDR3 in DNA: TGTGCCAGCAGCTTAGCGATTGTTCAGGATCAAGAGACCCAGTACTTC. Translating it yields CASSLAIVQDQETQYF.

This clone has only one observation. This chain connects TRBV28 to TRBJ2-2, with 7 bases fitting TRBD2. The trim removed 5 bases at V and 3 bases at J, leaving 3 bases unmatched. The germline V gene encodes CDR1 MDHEN and CDR2 SYDVKM. This CDR3 comprises 14 residues. The CDR3 loop reads CASSGSGYTGELFF. For the CDR3, the DNA is TGTGCCAGCAGTGGTAGCGGGTACACCGGGGAGCTGTTTTTT. Filled out from reference TRBV28 and TRBJ2-2, the complete variable domain reads DVKVTQSSRYLVKRTGEKVFLECVQDMDHENMFWYRQDPGLGLRLIYFSYDVKMKEKGDIPEGYSVSREKKERFSLILESASTNQTSMYLCASSGSGYTGELFFGEGSRLTVL.

The chain employs TRBV27 and TRBJ2-5; no reliable D call. The CDR3 spans 13 residues. Trimming cost V 2 bases and J 4 bases, with 8 bases left between them. Germline CDR1 and CDR2: MNHEY and SMNVEV (reference sequence). The CDR3 here is CASSLAAIETQYF. CDR3 DNA sequence: TGTGCCAGCAGTTTAGCGGCGATAGAGACCCAGTACTTC.

J is TRBJ1-2 and V is TRBV6-5; TRBD1 matches at 8 bases. CDR1 MNHEY and CDR2 SVGAGI come from the germline V gene. This CDR3 spans 15 amino acids. The junction had 7 bases not matched to a gene; V was cut back by 0 bases and J by 7 bases. CDR3 DNA sequence: TGTGCCAGCAGTTACTCGGGGACAGGCCCTGGTGGCTACACCTTC. Translated: CASSYSGTGPGGYTF.

This clone appeared a single time. The sample carries other DNA sequences with the same CDR3. The rearrangement links TRBV9 to TRBJ1-2, with D unclear. Germline V gene data show CDR1 as SGDLS and CDR2 as YYNGEE. The CDR3 contains 13 residues. Trimming left V 0 bases short and J 4 bases short, with 7 bases between. DNA for the CDR3: TGTGCCAGCAGCGTAGCATCCGGCTATGGCTACACCTTC. This gives the protein CASSVASGYGYTF.

The chain combines TRBV7-9 with TRBJ1-2; tentatively, D is TRBD1 (6 bases). The germline V and J ends were trimmed by 5 bases and 3 bases, with 16 bases remaining between them. From germline, CDR1 is SEHNR and CDR2 FQNEAQ (reference sequence). The CDR3 is 15 amino acids. This CDR3 is CASSPGWTADYGYTF. Written as DNA, the CDR3 is TGTGCCAGCAGCCCAGGATGGACAGCAGACTATGGCTACACCTTC.

The chain has TRBV29-1 and TRBJ2-7; 9 bases line up with TRBD1. V trimming: 6 bases; J trimming: 6 bases; junction bases outside the gene matches: 12. The CDR3 has 14 residues. Germline V gives CDR1 SQVTM, CDR2 ANQGSEA. The CDR3 nucleotides are TGCAGCGTGATGCCGGGACAGGGAGCTAGCGAGCAGTACTTC. It translates to CSVMPGQGASEQYF.

The V and J genes are TRBV11-2 and TRBJ2-2, with 10 nucleotides matching TRBD1. The CDR3 loop spans 17 amino acids. V lost 0 bases and J lost 4; bases outside the gene matches: 5. Germline CDR1 reads SGHAT; CDR2 reads FQNNGV. CDR3 in DNA: TGTGCCAGCAGCTTAGATCCTGGGACAGGGGCCACCGGGGAGCTGTTTTTT. Translated, it gives CASSLDPGTGATGELFF.

The V gene is TRBV4-1, the J gene TRBJ2-7; TRBD2 matches at 8 bases. There are 18 residues in the CDR3. V shed 0 bases, J shed 0 bases, and the junction held 10 bases outside the gene matches. Germline CDR1 MGHRA, CDR2 YSYEKL. CDR3 sequence (DNA): TGCGCCAGCAGCCAAGATCAGGGTAGCGGGACTCTCTCCTACGAGCAGTACTTC. The encoded protein is CASSQDQGSGTLSYEQYF.

Remarks on this clone: The same CDR3 is also encoded by other DNA sequences in this sample. The genes are TRBV7-9 and TRBJ1-4; D is possibly TRBD1 (6 bases). Trimming pared 1 base from V and 5 bases from J, leaving 8 bases between. The CDR3 length is 14 residues. Germline values: CDR1 SEHNR, CDR2 FQNEAQ (reference sequence). CDR3 in amino acids: CASSLGQANEKLFF. Here the CDR3 DNA reads TGTGCCAGCAGCTTAGGACAGGCGAATGAAAAACTGTTTTTT.

The chain couples TRBV19 to TRBJ2-7; D remains ambiguous. Trimming stripped 2 bases from V and 2 bases from J, with 7 bases between. This CDR3 region has 13 residues. Germline lookup yields CDR1 LNHDA and CDR2 SQIVND (reference sequence). The CDR3 is CASSISFAYEQYF. CDR3 DNA sequence: TGTGCCAGTAGTATAAGCTTTGCCTACGAGCAGTACTTC.

The chain uses TRBV6-1 and TRBJ1-1; TRBD1 might be the D (5 bases). The germline CDR1 and CDR2 sequences are MNHNS and SASEGT. Trimming stripped 3 bases from V and 2 bases from J, with 22 bases between. CDR3 length: 18 amino acids. CDR3 residues: CASSDDSPRSHPNTEAFF. The CDR3, as DNA: TGTGCCAGCAGTGACGACAGCCCACGTTCTCACCCCAACACTGAAGCTTTCTTT.

This clone was counted once. The V call is TRBV30, the J call TRBJ2-7, with TRBD1 as a possible D gene (5 bases). This CDR3 has 14 residues. Trimming removed 0 bases from V and 6 bases from J, with 15 bases in between. CDR1 is GTSNPN and CDR2 is SVGIG in the germline V gene (reference sequence). The CDR3 loop reads CAWSVGQGFGEQYF. The CDR3 DNA reads as TGTGCCTGGAGTGTAGGGCAGGGCTTTGGCGAGCAGTACTTC.

The sample holds one count of this clone. The V and J genes are TRBV6-5 and TRBJ2-7; D perhaps matches TRBD1 (7 bases). The V gene's germline CDR1 is MNHEY and CDR2 SVGAGI. The V gene lost 2 bases and the J gene lost 0 bases, with 14 bases spanning the gap. This CDR3 has 16 residues. This CDR3 reads CASSYGGTVPSYEQYF. CDR3 nucleotide sequence: TGTGCCAGCAGTTACGGGGGGACAGTTCCCTCCTACGAGCAGTACTTC.

As regards this clone: The sample holds other DNA sequences that translate to the same CDR3. This sequence joins TRBV4-1 and TRBJ2-7; D not certain. The germline CDR1 and CDR2 sequences are MGHRA and YSYEKL. Trimming took 1 base from V and 1 from J, leaving 8 bases between them. The length of the CDR3 is 14 residues. The CDR3 loop reads CASSQVGLSYEQYF. The CDR3 nucleotides are TGCGCCAGCAGCCAAGTTGGGTTATCCTACGAGCAGTACTTC.

V is TRBV15 and J is TRBJ1-1; D perhaps matches TRBD1 (6 bases). The V end lost 0 bases, the J end lost 0 bases, and 14 bases lay between the germline ends. The V gene's germline CDR1 is LNHNV and CDR2 YYDKDF (reference sequence). This CDR3 has 17 amino acids. CDR3 sequence (DNA): TGTGCCACCAGCAGAGAAGGTGGGGGCAAACTGAACACTGAAGCTTTCTTT. Residues: CATSREGGGKLNTEAFF.

The V gene is TRBV13, the J gene TRBJ2-2, with 7 bases identical to TRBD1. The CDR3 covers 15 residues. Germline trimming cut 4 bases from V and 0 bases from J; bases unmatched to any gene: 2. From germline, CDR1 is PRHDT and CDR2 FYEKMQ (reference sequence). CDR3 nucleotides: TGTGCCAGCAGCTACGGACAGGCGAACACCGGGGAGCTGTTTTTT. It translates to CASSYGQANTGELFF.